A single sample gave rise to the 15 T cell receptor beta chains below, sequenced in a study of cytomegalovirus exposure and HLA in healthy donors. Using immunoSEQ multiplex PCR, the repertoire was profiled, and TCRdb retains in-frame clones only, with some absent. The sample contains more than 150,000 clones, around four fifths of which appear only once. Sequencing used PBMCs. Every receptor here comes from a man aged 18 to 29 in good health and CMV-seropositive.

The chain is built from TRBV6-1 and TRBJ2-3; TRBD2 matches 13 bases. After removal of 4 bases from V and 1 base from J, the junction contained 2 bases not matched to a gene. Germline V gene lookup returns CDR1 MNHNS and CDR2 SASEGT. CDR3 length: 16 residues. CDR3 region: CASSGLAGGGTDTQYF. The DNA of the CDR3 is TGTGCCAGCAGTGGACTAGCGGGAGGCGGCACAGATACGCAGTATTTT.

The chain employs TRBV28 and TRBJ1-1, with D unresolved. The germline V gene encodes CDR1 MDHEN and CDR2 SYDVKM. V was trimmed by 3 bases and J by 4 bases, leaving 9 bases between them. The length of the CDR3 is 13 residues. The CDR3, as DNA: TGTGCCAGCAGTTTCCTAATCCCCACTGAAGCTTTCTTT. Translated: CASSFLIPTEAFF.

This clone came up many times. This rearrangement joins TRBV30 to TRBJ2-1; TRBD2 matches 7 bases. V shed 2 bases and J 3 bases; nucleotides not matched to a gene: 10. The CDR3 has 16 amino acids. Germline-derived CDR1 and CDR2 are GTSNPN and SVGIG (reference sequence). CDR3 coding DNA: TGTGCCTGGAGTCTGAGACTAGGGAGGGGCTACAATGAGCAGTTCTTC. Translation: CAWSLRLGRGYNEQFF.

The CDR3 DNA is TGTGCCAGCAGCCCCGGACTAGCCTCCTACAATGAGCAGTTCTTC. Its translation: CASSPGLASYNEQFF. The chain links TRBV7-2 to TRBJ2-1; 8 bases agree with TRBD2. The CDR3 runs 15 residues. V trimming: 5 bases; J trimming: 0 bases; junction bases outside the gene matches: 3. The germline V gene has CDR1 SGHTA and CDR2 FQGNSA.

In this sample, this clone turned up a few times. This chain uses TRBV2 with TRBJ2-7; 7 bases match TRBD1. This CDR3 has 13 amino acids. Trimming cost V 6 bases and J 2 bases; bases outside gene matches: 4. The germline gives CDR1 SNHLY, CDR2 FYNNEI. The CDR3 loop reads CASSTGTAYEQYF. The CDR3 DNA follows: TGTGCCAGCAGCACCGGGACAGCCTACGAGCAGTACTTC.

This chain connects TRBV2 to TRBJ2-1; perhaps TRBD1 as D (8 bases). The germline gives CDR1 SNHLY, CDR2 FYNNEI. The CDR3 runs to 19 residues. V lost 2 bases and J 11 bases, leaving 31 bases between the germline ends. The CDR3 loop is CASSEWAGGGLGGSGQQFF. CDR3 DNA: TGTGCCAGCAGTGAATGGGCAGGGGGCGGCTTAGGAGGTAGCGGGCAGCAGTTCTTC.

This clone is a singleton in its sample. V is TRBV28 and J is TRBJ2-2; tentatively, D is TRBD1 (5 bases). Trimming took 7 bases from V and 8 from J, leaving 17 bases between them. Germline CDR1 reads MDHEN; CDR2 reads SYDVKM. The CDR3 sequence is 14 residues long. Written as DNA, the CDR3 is TGTGCCAGCATTAGGGGCGGAAACGTGGGGGAGCTGTTTTTT. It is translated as CASIRGGNVGELFF.

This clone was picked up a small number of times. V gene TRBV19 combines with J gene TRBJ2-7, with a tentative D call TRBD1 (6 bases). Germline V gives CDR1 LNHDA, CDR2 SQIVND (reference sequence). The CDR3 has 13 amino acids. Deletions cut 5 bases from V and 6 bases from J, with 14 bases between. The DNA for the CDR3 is TGTGCCAGTAGTGAGACACAGGGCCGCGAGCAGTACTTC. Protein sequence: CASSETQGREQYF.

The CDR3 bases are TGTGCCAGCAGCTTTCGGACCGGGGAGCTGTTTTTT. It translates to CASSFRTGELFF. The chain uses TRBV7-2 and TRBJ2-2; D remains ambiguous. The V and J ends lost 3 bases and 5 bases respectively, with 4 bases between them. Germline assignment: CDR1 SGHTA and CDR2 FQGNSA. The CDR3 is 12 amino acids.

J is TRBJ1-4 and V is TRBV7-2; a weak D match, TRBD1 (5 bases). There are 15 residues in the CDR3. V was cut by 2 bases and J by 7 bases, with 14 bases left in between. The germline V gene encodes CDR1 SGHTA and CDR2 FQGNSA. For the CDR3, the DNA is TGTGCCAGCAGCTTAAATGGGGGGTATGGTGAAAAACTGTTTTTT. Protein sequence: CASSLNGGYGEKLFF.

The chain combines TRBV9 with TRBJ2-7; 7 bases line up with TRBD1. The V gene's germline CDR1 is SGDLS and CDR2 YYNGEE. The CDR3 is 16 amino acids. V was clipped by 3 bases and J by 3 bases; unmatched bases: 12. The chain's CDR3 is CASSAGTALPFYEQYF. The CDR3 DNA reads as TGTGCCAGCAGCGCCGGGACAGCCTTACCGTTCTACGAGCAGTACTTC. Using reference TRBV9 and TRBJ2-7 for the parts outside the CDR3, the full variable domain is DSGVTQTPKHLITATGQRVTLRCSPRSGDLSVYWYQQSLDQGLQFLIQYYNGEERAKGNILERFSAQQFPDLHSELNLSSLELGDSALYFCASSAGTALPFYEQYFGPGTRLTVT.

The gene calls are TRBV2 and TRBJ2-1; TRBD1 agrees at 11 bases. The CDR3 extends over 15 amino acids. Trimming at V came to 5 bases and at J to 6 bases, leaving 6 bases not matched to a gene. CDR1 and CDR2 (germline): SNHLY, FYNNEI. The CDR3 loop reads CASSTSGTGGNEQFF. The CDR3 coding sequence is TGTGCCAGCAGTACTTCCGGGACAGGGGGCAATGAGCAGTTCTTC.

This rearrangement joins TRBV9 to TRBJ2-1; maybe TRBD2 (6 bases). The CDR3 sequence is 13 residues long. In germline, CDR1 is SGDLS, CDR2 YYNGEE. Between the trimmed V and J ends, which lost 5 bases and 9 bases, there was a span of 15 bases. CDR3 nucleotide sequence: TGTGCCAGCAGTCTATCGGGGCGGGGTGAGCAGTTCTTC. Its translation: CASSLSGRGEQFF.

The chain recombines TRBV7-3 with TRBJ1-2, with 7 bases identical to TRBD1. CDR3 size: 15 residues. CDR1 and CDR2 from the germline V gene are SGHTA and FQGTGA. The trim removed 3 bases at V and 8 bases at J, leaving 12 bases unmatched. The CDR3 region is CASSFLPRGFQGYTF. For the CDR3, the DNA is TGTGCCAGCAGCTTCCTCCCCAGGGGGTTTCAGGGCTACACCTTC. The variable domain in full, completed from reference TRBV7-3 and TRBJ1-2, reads GAGVSQTPSNKVTEKGKYVELRCDPISGHTALYWYRQSLGQGPEFLIYFQGTGAADDSGLPNDRFFAVRPEGSVSTLKIQRTERGDSAVYLCASSFLPRGFQGYTFGSGTRLTVV.

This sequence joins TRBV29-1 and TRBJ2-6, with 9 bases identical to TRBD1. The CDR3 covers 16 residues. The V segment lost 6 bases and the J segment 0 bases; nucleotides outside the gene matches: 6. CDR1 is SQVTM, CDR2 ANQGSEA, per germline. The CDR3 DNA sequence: TGCAGCGTCGGGGACAGGGCAAACTCTGGGGCCAACGTCCTGACTTTC. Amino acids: CSVGDRANSGANVLTF.